The 9 T cell receptor beta chains listed next were all sequenced from one sample in a study of blood T cell repertoires in COVID-19. Here immunoSEQ multiplex PCR was the method, and the copy in TCRdb shows in-frame clones only, minus some. The repertoire holds under 300,000 clones, with roughly nine tenths as singletons. The sequenced sample was peripheral blood. These receptors came from a woman aged 25 to 39 with COVID-19, enrolled during active disease.

This chain uses TRBV28 with TRBJ1-1, with 7 bases identical to TRBD1. Losses at the gene ends were 8 bases for V and 7 bases for J; bases not matched to a gene: 13. Germline V gene data show CDR1 as MDHEN and CDR2 as SYDVKM. The CDR3 runs 14 residues. The CDR3 region is CASYDRVGLFEAFF. The CDR3 coding sequence is TGTGCCAGCTACGACAGGGTTGGACTCTTTGAAGCTTTCTTT.

In regard to this clone: Other nucleotide sequences in the sample specify the same CDR3. The chain combines TRBV19 with TRBJ1-1; 7 bases match TRBD1. The germline CDR1 and CDR2 sequences are LNHDA and SQIVND (reference sequence). CDR3 length: 12 amino acids. The V and J ends lost 9 bases and 5 bases, in that order; junction bases with no gene match: 6. The CDR3, as DNA: TGTGCCAGCTCGACCAGGGGGACTGAAGCTTTCTTT. It encodes CASSTRGTEAFF.

The genes are TRBV30 and TRBJ2-5; TRBD1 agrees at 11 bases. V lost 3 bases to trimming and J lost 5 bases; unmatched junction nucleotides: 5. Germline V gene lookup returns CDR1 GTSNPN and CDR2 SVGIG (reference sequence). The CDR3 is 14 residues long. This chain's CDR3 is CAWSAGTGGETQYF. The CDR3 DNA sequence: TGTGCCTGGAGCGCCGGGACAGGGGGTGAGACCCAGTACTTC.

This chain connects TRBV2 to TRBJ1-2; possible D gene TRBD1, 5 bases. Germline V gene data show CDR1 as SNHLY and CDR2 as FYNNEI. V lost 6 bases and J lost 1, with 9 bases in between. The CDR3 totals 13 residues. In DNA, the CDR3 is TGTGCCAGCAGGGGGGAGGGTAACTATGGCTACACCTTC. This encodes CASRGEGNYGYTF.

The chain has TRBV7-7 and TRBJ2-7; TRBD1 matches at 10 bases. CDR3 length equals 15 residues. CDR1 and CDR2 (germline): SSHAT, FNYEAQ (reference sequence). V was pared by 5 bases and J by 4 bases, with 8 bases of the junction left unmatched. The CDR3 sequence is CASSPGRGQGYEQYF. In DNA, the CDR3 is TGTGCCAGCAGCCCCGGTAGGGGACAGGGGTACGAGCAGTACTTC.

The genes are TRBV5-5 and TRBJ1-1; D gene ambiguous. Germline-derived CDR1 and CDR2 are SGHKS and YYEKEE (reference sequence). The germline V and J ends were trimmed by 0 bases and 1 base, with 7 bases remaining between them. The CDR3 contains 14 residues. Here the CDR3 DNA reads TGTGCCAGCAGCTTGGCCTCAGGGAACACTGAAGCTTTCTTT. This translates into CASSLASGNTEAFF.

The chain employs TRBV3-1 (or the pseudogene TRBV3-2) and TRBJ2-2; tentatively, D is TRBD1 (6 bases). The CDR3 is made up of 13 amino acids. In germline, CDR1 is LGHDT, CDR2 YNNKEL (reference sequence). The V gene lost 1 base and the J gene lost 7 bases, with 7 bases spanning the gap. The CDR3 region is CASSQVGGGELFF. The CDR3 DNA reads TGTGCCAGCAGCCAAGTAGGGGGCGGGGAGCTGTTTTTT.

This CDR3 reads CASSFGASFSAFDSSPLHF. CDR3 nucleotide sequence: TGTGCCAGCAGCTTTGGAGCGTCTTTTTCTGCCTTCGATAGTTCACCCCTCCACTTT. The chain couples TRBV7-9 to TRBJ1-6; D gene ambiguous. CDR3 length: 19 amino acids. V was clipped by 3 bases and J by 9 bases, with 27 bases between them. Germline V gene lookup returns CDR1 SEHNR and CDR2 FQNEAQ (reference sequence).

The chain carries TRBV12-3 or TRBV12-4 and TRBJ2-7; D perhaps matches TRBD2 (5 bases). V lost 7 bases and J lost 7, with 11 bases in between. The CDR3 contains 11 residues. The CDR3 DNA reads TGTGCCAGCACCGCGGGTTTTGAGCAGTACTTC. Amino acids: CASTAGFEQYF.